The sequence of this T cell receptor beta chain was determined in a study of human T cells and chemical hapten exposure. Regarding time point: patch test 1, 2 weeks after DPC sensitization. Treatment defined: therapeutic diphenylcyclopropenone sensitization with weekly scalp DPC. MiXCR was run by TCRdb on the RACE reads, yielding one entry per CDR3 protein. The profile shows 380,000 or so distinct CDR3 sequences, nearly 5% of them singletons. The table lists this clonotype with a few counts. The sample here was whole blood, taken in connection with sensitization to the hapten diphenylcyclopropenone (DPC). This receptor was taken from a woman in her forties or fifties with alopecia areata. Some clones in this sample may be carry-over from other donors' samples.

CDR3 loop: CATSGGGEKLFF. The CDR3 nucleotides are TGTGCCACCAGCGGGGGGGGAGAAAAACTGTTTTTT. The V call is TRBV15, the J call TRBJ1-4; possible D gene TRBD1, 5 bases. The CDR3 is 12 residues long. V dropped 5 bases and J dropped 8 bases, with 9 bases sitting between them. Per the germline V gene, CDR1 is LNHNV and CDR2 is YYDKDF (reference sequence). The complete variable domain, with remaining parts taken from reference TRBV15 and TRBJ1-4, reads DAMVIQNPRYQVTQFGKPVTLSCSQTLNHNVMYWYQQKSSQAPKLLFHYYDKDFNNEADTPDNFQSRRPNTSFCFLDIRSPGLGDTAMYLCATSGGGEKLFFGSGTQLSVL.